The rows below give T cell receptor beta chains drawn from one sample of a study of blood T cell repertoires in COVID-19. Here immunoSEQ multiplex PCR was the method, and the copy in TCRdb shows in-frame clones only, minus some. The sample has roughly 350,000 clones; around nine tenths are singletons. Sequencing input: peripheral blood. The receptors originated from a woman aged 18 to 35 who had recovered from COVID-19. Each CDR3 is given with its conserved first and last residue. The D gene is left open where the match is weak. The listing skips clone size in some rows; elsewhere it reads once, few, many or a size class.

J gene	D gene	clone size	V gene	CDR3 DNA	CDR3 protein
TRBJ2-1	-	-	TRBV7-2	TGTGCCAGCAGCCTAGCGGAAGGGGGCTACAATGAGCAGTTCTTC	CASSLAEGGYNEQFF
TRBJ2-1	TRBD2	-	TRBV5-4	TGTGCCAGCAGCCTGGGAGGGACTAGTGCCTACAATGAGCAGTTCTTC	CASSLGGTSAYNEQFF
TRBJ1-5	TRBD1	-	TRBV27	TGTGCCAGCAGTTTAGTCGGACAGGGTTCGGGCGGTCCCCAGCATTTT	CASSLVGQGSGGPQHF
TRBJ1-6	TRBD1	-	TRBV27	TGTGCCAGCAGTTTTGTAACCTCAGGGGGTTACCGCGATTCACCCCTCCACTTT	CASSFVTSGGYRDSPLHF
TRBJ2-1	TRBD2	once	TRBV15	TGTGCCACCAGCTCACTTACACCGGGACTAGCGGGACGGAGCTCCTACAATGAGCAGTTCTTC	CATSSLTPGLAGRSSYNEQFF
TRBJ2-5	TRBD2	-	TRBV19	TGTGCCAGTAGTAACGGCCTAGCGGGAGCGAAGACCCAGTACTTC	CASSNGLAGAKTQYF
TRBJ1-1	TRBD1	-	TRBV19	TGTGCCAGTAGTAAGGGGACAGGGATGAACACTGAAGCTTTCTTT	CASSKGTGMNTEAFF
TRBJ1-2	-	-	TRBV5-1	TGCGCCAGCAGCCCGATAACAGGGAACTATGGCTACACCTTC	CASSPITGNYGYTF
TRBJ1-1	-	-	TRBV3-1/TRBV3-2	TGTGCCAGCAGCCAAGCCACCAGAAACACTGAAGCTTTCTTT	CASSQATRNTEAFF
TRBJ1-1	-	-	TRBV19	TGTGCCAGTAGTATTCACGGGAGGAACACTGAAGCTTTCTTT	CASSIHGRNTEAFF
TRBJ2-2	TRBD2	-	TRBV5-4	TGTGCCAGCAGCTTGTCCGGGAGGGCCGGGATCGGGGAGCTGTTTTTT	CASSLSGRAGIGELFF
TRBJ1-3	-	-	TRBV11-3	TGTGCCAGCAGCCCGACAGACACTGGAAACACCATATATTTT	CASSPTDTGNTIYF
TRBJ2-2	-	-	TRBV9	TGTGCCAGCAGCGTAGGGTCGGGCACCGGGGAGCTGTTTTTT	CASSVGSGTGELFF
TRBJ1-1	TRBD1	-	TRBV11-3	TGTGCCAGCAGCTTAGATGGGACAGGGGGCTGGGGAACTGAAGCTTTCTTT	CASSLDGTGGWGTEAFF
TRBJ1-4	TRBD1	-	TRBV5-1	TGCGCCAGCAGCGTGACAGGGCCGGGTGAAAAACTGTTTTTT	CASSVTGPGEKLFF
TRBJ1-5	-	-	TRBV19	TGTGCCAGTAGTAGGGGGCAGGGTAATCAGCCCCAGCATTTT	CASSRGQGNQPQHF
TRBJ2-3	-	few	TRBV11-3	TGTGCCAGCAGCCAGAAAGATACGCAGTATTTT	CASSQKDTQYF
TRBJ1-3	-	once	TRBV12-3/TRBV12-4	TGTGCCAGCAGCAACTCTGGAAACACCATATATTTT	CASSNSGNTIYF
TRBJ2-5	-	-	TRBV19	TGTGCCAGTAGTATCGGGACGGGAGTCAAAGAGACCCAGTACTTC	CASSIGTGVKETQYF
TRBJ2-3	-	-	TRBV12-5	TGTGCTAGTGGCCTACCAGGGGCTGATACGCAGTATTTT	CASGLPGADTQYF
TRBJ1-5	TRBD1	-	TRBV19	TGTGCCAGTAGTATCGGGGGACAGGGAGGTCAGCCCCAGCATTTT	CASSIGGQGGQPQHF
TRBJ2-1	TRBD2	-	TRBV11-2	TGTGCCAGCAGCCCCGGACTAGTCACCTACAATGAGCAGTTCTTC	CASSPGLVTYNEQFF
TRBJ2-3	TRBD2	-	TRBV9	TGTGCCAGCAGCGTTCCGACTAGCGGTATTAGCACAGATACGCAGTATTTT	CASSVPTSGISTDTQYF